This T cell receptor (beta chain) was identified during a study of blood T cells in healthy people across ages. General study results and limits: With naive T cell percentage, TCR beta diversity showed a strong correlation.

The V gene's germline CDR1 is MDHEN and CDR2 SYDVKM. The V segment lost 5 bases and the J segment 8 bases; nucleotides outside the gene matches: 14. The CDR3 spans 16 residues. On this clonotype itself: Its specificity is not known.

Using a J-beta primer mix together with a sample-barcoded 5' primer, a second PCR was run for roughly 7 to 12 cycles. The authors tagged each cDNA molecule using a template-switch adaptor with 12 random nucleotides. Each CDR3 protein gets one entry after TCRdb re-called the 5' RACE reads with MiXCR. The table lists 780,000 or so distinct CDR3 sequences, roughly three fifths of them singletons. Every participating donor contributed about 10 milliliters of peripheral blood through a draw. Per sample, a minimum of 6 million PBMCs were isolated. V usage is TRBV28 and J usage is TRBJ2-1, with 8 bases that match TRBD2. The clonotype was recovered from a man aged 35 to 55 in good health. Sequenced sample: blood. The CDR3 loop reads CASSQPGLGGRHEQFF. Here the CDR3 DNA reads TGTGCCAGCAGTCAACCGGGACTAGGGGGACGGCATGAGCAGTTCTTC.